This TCR beta chain was sequenced for a study of blood T cell repertoires in COVID-19. The overall study: Whether acute or convalescent, the COVID-19 samples came from the United States, Italy and Spain. The analysed material was cDNA or gDNA that came from T cells, B-cell-depleted T cells, or PBMCs.

Germline lookup yields CDR1 SGHDT and CDR2 YYEEEE. V dropped 1 base and J dropped 1 base, with 8 bases sitting between them. This CDR3 contains 14 residues. Original data processing: Estimates of nucleated cell counts were drawn from the amplification of reference gene primers. Generated by immunoSEQ multiplex PCR, the TCRdb table keeps only in-frame clones and is missing some. Clone size and the V and J calls come from that table; the DNA yielded D and trimming. The table includes roughly 150,000 clones, around 83% detected once. The sequenced sample was peripheral blood. This TCR was recovered from a woman between 65 and 79 years old who had recovered from COVID-19. The chain links TRBV5-6 to TRBJ1-1; D gene ambiguous. The CDR3 DNA follows: TGTGCCAGCAGCTTGTGGGCAGCGAACACTGAAGCTTTCTTT. Translating gives CASSLWAANTEAFF.